Listed below are T cell receptor beta chains from one sample, sequenced in a study of T-cell reconstitution after alpha-beta-depleted transplantation in children. MiXCR was run by TCRdb on the PCR reads, yielding one entry per CDR3 protein. This sample has 200,000 to 250,000 distinct CDR3 sequences, with 8% to 10% found just once. The sample in question was PBMCs from the stem cell graft donor, obtained from the stem cell graft. The receptor source for this set is a human donor who donated a stem cell graft to a child with acute lymphoblastic leukemia. Both conserved end residues are part of each CDR3. D genes are given only for firm matches. The size field is filled for only some rows; it gives once, few, many or a size class.

NA,TRBV6-1,TRBD2,TRBJ2-3,TGTGCCAGCACCTCTTCCAGGGTAGCGGGGGGCATAGATACGCAGTATTTT,CASTSSRVAGGIDTQYF
many,TRBV4-1,NA,TRBJ2-7,TGCGCCAGCAGCCACGGACAGTCATACGAGCAGTACTTC,CASSHGQSYEQYF
NA,TRBV10-3,NA,TRBJ1-2,TGTGCCATCAGTGAGCACGCTGGCTACACCTTC,CAISEHAGYTF
few,TRBV6-6,NA,TRBJ2-7,TGTGCCAGCAGTTACTCTTCGGAGCAGTACTTC,CASSYSSEQYF
many,TRBV11-1,NA,TRBJ2-7,TGTGCCAGCAGCTCCAGGACTGACGAGCAGTACTTC,CASSSRTDEQYF
few,TRBV6-1,NA,TRBJ2-3,TGTGCCAGCAGTGCCACAGGGTCAGGGACAGATACGCAGTATTTT,CASSATGSGTDTQYF
many,TRBV4-2,NA,TRBJ2-7,TGTGCCAGCAGCCAGGGGGACGCATCCTACGAGCAGTACTTC,CASSQGDASYEQYF
few,TRBV5-1,NA,TRBJ1-2,TGCGCCAGCACCTTGGGGGGTTTCTATGGCTACACCTTC,CASTLGGFYGYTF
NA,TRBV2,NA,TRBJ2-5,TGTGCCAGCAGTATGGATGGGGTTGAGACCCAGTACTTC,CASSMDGVETQYF
many,TRBV7-2,NA,TRBJ1-2,TGTGCCAGCAGCTTTTTTACAGGTTCTAACTATGGCTACACCTTC,CASSFFTGSNYGYTF
NA,TRBV9,NA,TRBJ2-5,TGTGCCATCCTCGTGGGTAGGCGCAGGGTAGAAGAGACCCAGTACTTC,CAILVGRRRVEETQYF
many,TRBV12-3/TRBV12-4,TRBD1,TRBJ2-7,TGTGCCAGCAAACTAGACAGGGATACGGTCGACGAGCAGTACTTC,CASKLDRDTVDEQYF
many,TRBV10-3,TRBD2,TRBJ2-7,TGTGCCATCAGTTCCCAGGGAGGGCTGGGCTCCTACGAGCAGTACTTC,CAISSQGGLGSYEQYF
many,TRBV6-5,NA,TRBJ2-2,TGTGCCAGCAGTTATCCGTACAGGGGACTCAACACCGGGGAGCTGTTTTTT,CASSYPYRGLNTGELFF
NA,TRBV9,TRBD2,TRBJ2-1,TGTGCCAGCAGCGGGAGCGGGGGCCGCGACAATGAGCAGTTCTTC,CASSGSGGRDNEQFF
many,TRBV5-8,TRBD2,TRBJ2-1,TGTGCCAGCAGCTTGGGAGTAGCGGGGGGATACAATGAGCAGTTCTTC,CASSLGVAGGYNEQFF